The rows below give T cell receptor beta chains drawn from one sample of a study of cytomegalovirus exposure and HLA in healthy donors. The data were produced by immunoSEQ multiplex PCR, yet TCRdb's version contains in-frame clones alone and is incomplete. The sample includes around 200,000 clones, 65% to 80% of them seen just once. What was sequenced was PBMCs. These receptors were collected from a man over 45 in good health and CMV-seronegative. Both conserved end residues are part of each CDR3. A D gene is named only where the DNA matches it firmly. Clone size is stated in some rows and not others, as once, few, many or a class when expanded.

>TRBD2|-|TRBJ2-3|TRBV28
CASSQRLAGADTQYF
TGTGCCAGCAGTCAACGACTAGCGGGAGCAGATACGCAGTATTTT
>-|-|TRBJ2-7|TRBV28
CASRTQGAGAYEQYF
TGTGCCAGCAGGACCCAAGGGGCAGGGGCCTACGAGCAGTACTTC
>TRBD1|once|TRBJ1-1|TRBV30
CASSSTGRTEAFF
TGTGCCTCATCATCGACAGGGAGGACTGAAGCTTTCTTT
>TRBD1|-|TRBJ2-7|TRBV30
CAWVGGTGSREQYF
TGTGCCTGGGTTGGCGGGACAGGTTCTCGAGAGCAGTACTTC
>TRBD1|-|TRBJ2-7|TRBV30
CASTGDSSYEQYF
TGTGCCTCCACAGGGGATTCTTCCTACGAGCAGTACTTC
>-|-|TRBJ2-1|TRBV30
CAWGPGPWNEQFF
TGTGCCTGGGGTCCAGGGCCGTGGAATGAGCAGTTCTTC
>-|-|TRBJ2-1|TRBV5-1
CASSPRQPGSNEQFF
TGCGCCAGCAGCCCAAGGCAACCAGGTTCCAATGAGCAGTTCTTC
>TRBD1|-|TRBJ1-5|TRBV28
CASIPGGARTDNQPQHF
TGTGCCAGCATACCAGGGGGCGCGAGAACGGACAATCAGCCCCAGCATTTT
>TRBD1|few|TRBJ2-7|TRBV7-8
CASRLPGTGNTHEQYF
TGTGCCAGCAGACTTCCCGGGACAGGAAATACTCACGAGCAGTACTTC
>-|-|TRBJ2-7|TRBV25-1
CASSALPYEQYF
TGTGCCAGCAGTGCCCTACCCTACGAGCAGTACTTC
>TRBD1|-|TRBJ1-1|TRBV27
CASSLPGQGAGNTEAFF
TGTGCCAGCAGTTTACCGGGACAGGGAGCGGGGAACACTGAAGCTTTCTTT
>TRBD2|-|TRBJ2-1|TRBV7-2
CASSVRDYDAFF
TGTGCCAGCAGCGTCCGGGACTATGATGCGTTCTTC
>TRBD1|-|TRBJ2-3|TRBV7-9
CASSSLKLTGQSTDTQYF
TGTGCCAGCAGCTCTCTAAAATTGACAGGGCAAAGCACAGATACGCAGTATTTT
>-|once|TRBJ2-5|TRBV4-3
CASSQDRYRQETQYF
TGCGCCAGCAGCCAAGATCGGTACAGGCAAGAGACCCAGTACTTC
>-|-|TRBJ1-4|TRBV14
CASSQAIQRGANEKLFF
TGTGCCAGCAGCCAAGCTATACAGCGGGGGGCTAATGAAAAACTGTTTTTT
>TRBD2|-|TRBJ2-3|TRBV28
CACSQRGSSTDTQYF
TGTGCCTGCTCCCAGCGGGGCTCTAGCACAGATACGCAGTATTTT
>-|-|TRBJ1-2|TRBV30
CAWSEDKRGYTF
TGTGCCTGGAGTGAAGACAAGAGAGGCTACACCTTC
>TRBD1|-|TRBJ1-1|TRBV27
CASSLSEPPAAGGTEAFF
TGTGCCAGCAGTTTATCGGAGCCCCCCGCGGCAGGGGGCACTGAAGCTTTCTTT
>-|-|TRBJ1-4|TRBV30
CAWSVHGGKENEKLFF
TGTGCCTGGAGTGTACATGGGGGGAAGGAAAATGAAAAACTGTTTTTT
>-|-|TRBJ2-1|TRBV7-3
CASSLTGGLSSYNEQFF
TGTGCCAGCAGCTTAACGGGGGGTCTTAGCTCCTACAATGAGCAGTTCTTC
>TRBD1|-|TRBJ1-2|TRBV27
CASSPPGGKIYGYTF
TGTGCCAGCAGTCCCCCAGGGGGCAAGATCTATGGCTACACCTTC
>TRBD2|once|TRBJ2-7|TRBV5-1
CASSSLLAGVKDEQYF
TGCGCCAGCAGCTCACTACTAGCGGGAGTGAAAGACGAGCAGTACTTC
>TRBD1|-|TRBJ2-1|TRBV19
CASSTYRTGDEQFF
TGTGCCAGTAGTACCTATCGGACAGGGGATGAGCAGTTCTTC
>-|-|TRBJ2-7|TRBV5-6
CASSPNRVSYEQYF
TGTGCCAGCAGCCCGAACAGGGTTTCCTACGAGCAGTACTTC
>TRBD2|-|TRBJ2-5|TRBV5-1
CASSFGAGGSGETQYF
TGCGCCAGCAGCTTTGGAGCGGGAGGATCGGGGGAGACCCAGTACTTC
>TRBD2|-|TRBJ2-3|TRBV30
CAWKLAGNTDTQYF
TGTGCCTGGAAACTAGCGGGGAACACAGATACGCAGTATTTT
>TRBD2|once|TRBJ2-1|TRBV4-1
CASSQLAGTYNEQFF
TGCGCCAGCAGCCAACTAGCGGGAACCTACAATGAGCAGTTCTTC
>-|few|TRBJ2-1|TRBV10-1
CASSDIGLGVAASTYNEQFF
TGCGCCAGCAGTGACATTGGATTAGGGGTAGCGGCATCTACCTACAATGAGCAGTTCTTC
>-|-|TRBJ2-7|TRBV7-6
CASSLGPSEGSYEQYF
TGTGCCAGCAGCTTAGGCCCTAGCGAGGGGTCCTACGAGCAGTACTTC
>-|-|TRBJ2-3|TRBV29-1
CSTAWGRPDTQYF
TGCAGCACTGCGTGGGGGCGCCCAGATACGCAGTATTTT
>TRBD1|-|TRBJ1-5|TRBV6-4
CASSETGGEGQPQHF
TGTGCCAGCAGTGAGACAGGGGGCGAGGGGCAGCCCCAGCATTTT
>TRBD1|-|TRBJ2-4|TRBV7-3
CASSLNRGAKNIQYF
TGTGCCAGCAGCTTAAACAGGGGAGCCAAAAACATTCAGTACTTC
>TRBD1|few|TRBJ1-1|TRBV4-1
CASSTRGVGSVLEAFF
TGCGCCAGCAGCACCAGGGGGGTTGGCAGCGTTCTTGAAGCTTTCTTT
>-|-|TRBJ2-3|TRBV10-1
CARIGRSGTSTDTQYF
TGCGCCAGAATTGGGCGTAGCGGTACTAGCACAGATACGCAGTATTTT
>-|-|TRBJ2-5|TRBV9
CASSLASGQETQYF
TGTGCCAGCAGCCTCGCCAGCGGACAAGAGACCCAGTACTTC
>TRBD1|-|TRBJ2-7|TRBV27
CASSPRTGNYEQYF
TGTGCCAGCAGTCCCCGGACAGGGAACTACGAGCAGTACTTC
>-|-|TRBJ2-1|TRBV9
CASSPLGGDEQFF
TGTGCCAGCAGTCCATTAGGAGGCGATGAGCAGTTCTTC
>TRBD2|-|TRBJ2-3|TRBV6-5
CASRETSADTQYF
TGTGCCAGTCGGGAGACTAGCGCAGATACGCAGTATTTT
>TRBD1|-|TRBJ2-7|TRBV28
CASSQPQGARDEQYF
TGTGCCAGCAGTCAACCACAGGGGGCGAGGGACGAGCAGTACTTC
>TRBD1|-|TRBJ2-1|TRBV10-2
CASSRTGQGRNEQFF
TGCGCCAGCAGTAGAACCGGACAGGGTCGGAATGAGCAGTTCTTC
>-|-|TRBJ2-7|TRBV4-1
CASSQNYEQYF
TGCGCCAGCAGCCAGAACTACGAGCAGTACTTC
>-|-|TRBJ2-7|TRBV6-1
CASSETSVSYEQYF
TGTGCCAGCAGTGAGACCAGCGTATCCTACGAGCAGTACTTC
>-|-|TRBJ1-2|TRBV11-2
CASSLPGQKAYGYTF
TGTGCCAGCAGCTTGCCGGGACAAAAAGCCTATGGCTACACCTTC
>-|-|TRBJ2-3|TRBV7-8
CASSTPGWSTDTQYF
TGTGCCAGCAGCACGCCGGGATGGAGCACAGATACGCAGTATTTT
>-|-|TRBJ1-1|TRBV27
CASSLTWRDTEAFF
TGTGCCAGCAGTTTAACGTGGCGGGACACTGAAGCTTTCTTT
>-|few|TRBJ2-7|TRBV27
CASSLLGDREQYF
TGTGCCAGCAGTTTACTAGGTGATAGGGAGCAGTACTTC
>-|-|TRBJ2-7|TRBV27
CASSWSAPSSYEQYF
TGTGCCAGCAGTTGGAGCGCCCCTAGCTCCTACGAGCAGTACTTC
>TRBD2|-|TRBJ2-5|TRBV6-5
CASTAAGGPRRQYF
TGTGCCAGCACTGCCGCGGGAGGGCCCCGTCGCCAGTACTTC
>TRBD2|few|TRBJ2-1|TRBV7-9
CASSHSGRRAYNEQFF
TGTGCCAGCAGCCATAGCGGGAGAAGGGCCTACAATGAGCAGTTCTTC
>TRBD2|-|TRBJ2-1|TRBV29-1
CVAGDSYNEQFF
TGCGTAGCGGGAGACTCCTACAATGAGCAGTTCTTC
>TRBD1|-|TRBJ1-4|TRBV19
CASSPRGQTSEKLFF
TGTGCCAGTAGTCCTAGGGGACAGACTTCCGAAAAACTGTTTTTT
>-|-|TRBJ2-1|TRBV11-2
CASSSALGQSGFF
TGTGCCAGCAGCTCCGCCTTAGGACAGAGCGGGTTCTTC
>-|-|TRBJ2-7|TRBV6-4
CASSNGGSDEQYF
TGTGCCAGCTCAAACGGGGGTAGCGACGAGCAGTACTTC
>-|-|TRBJ2-5|TRBV9
CASSVDRRETQYF
TGTGCCAGCAGCGTAGACAGGCGGGAGACCCAGTACTTC